This T cell receptor (beta chain) emerged from a study of blood T cells in healthy people across ages. Every donor provided around 9.3 milliliters of peripheral blood. With a J-beta primer mix and a sample-barcoded 5' primer, a second PCR ran roughly 6 to 11 cycles. TCRdb re-derived calls from the 5' RACE reads in MiXCR, one entry per CDR3 protein. The data show about 1,500,000 distinct CDR3 sequences, 42% seen once. This TCR derives from a woman between 18 and 29 years old in good health. Sequences were obtained from blood.

The chain's CDR3 is CASRSGGQNEQFF. The DNA of the CDR3 is TGTGCCAGCAGGTCGGGGGGGCAGAATGAGCAGTTCTTC. This rearrangement joins TRBV3-1 to TRBJ2-1; TRBD2 aligns across 8 bases. CDR1 is LGHDT, CDR2 YNNKEL, per germline (reference sequence). The V and J ends lost 6 bases and 7 bases, in that order; junction bases with no gene match: 5. This CDR3 is 13 amino acids long.